These 15 T cell receptor beta chains came from one sample sequenced in a study of shared clonotypes between healthy human individuals (dated by TCRdb to 2018 to 2021). To prepare the library, the immunoSEQ multiplex PCR assay was applied. As stored in TCRdb, this immuneACCESS dataset retains in-frame rearrangements with V and J assigned. A fraction of the clones does not appear; measured against another copy, unresolved V genes explain less than half of the discrepancy, and the remainder lacks a known reason. The sample table contains some 530,000 clones; only one count was recorded for approximately 81% of them. The ten largest clonotypes hold about 13% of the sample. The specimen sequenced was PBMCs. The source of these receptors is a woman aged 40 to 50 in good health. Some clones in this sample may be carry-over from other donors' samples.

This clone was seen a handful of times. The rearrangement links TRBV4-2 to TRBJ1-4; D gene ambiguous. With 3 bases removed from V and 7 bases from J, the gap between germline ends came to 21 bases. The CDR3 has 17 amino acids. Germline CDR1 and CDR2: LGHNA and YNFKEQ. CDR3 residues: CASSHPKVGRQTEKLFF. The CDR3 nucleotides read TGTGCCAGCAGCCACCCCAAAGTTGGGAGGCAGACTGAAAAACTGTTTTTT.

The chain is built from TRBV28 and TRBJ2-3; 8 nucleotides agree with TRBD1. The V gene's germline CDR1 is MDHEN and CDR2 SYDVKM. This CDR3 region has 16 residues. V lost 5 bases and J lost 4; bases outside the gene matches: 11. The CDR3 bases are TGTGCCAGCAGTCCCACAGGGGGGTCGGGGTCAGATACGCAGTATTTT. Amino acid sequence: CASSPTGGSGSDTQYF.

Concerning this clone: A read error is the likely source, as a far larger clone sits one nucleotide away. Distinct nucleotide sequences in the sample also encode this CDR3. The chain uses TRBV5-1 and TRBJ1-2, with a tentative D call TRBD1 (5 bases). CDR3 length: 13 residues. In germline, CDR1 is SGHRS, CDR2 YFSETQ. CDR3 protein: CASSLGTRYGYTF. The CDR3 coding sequence is TGCGCCAGCAGTTTGGGGACCCGGTATGGCTACACCTTC.

This clone was seen more than once but under ten times. V usage is TRBV5-4 and J usage is TRBJ1-5; D not resolved. Trimming left V 0 bases short and J 7 bases short, with 11 bases between. The CDR3 extends over 14 amino acids. CDR1 and CDR2 from the germline V gene are SGHNT and YYREEE (reference sequence). The CDR3 here is CASSLGPGEQPQHF. Written as DNA, the CDR3 is TGTGCCAGCAGCTTGGGGCCGGGAGAACAGCCCCAGCATTTT.

This clone has ten or more counts. V is TRBV7-2 and J is TRBJ2-3; D gene uncertain. The length of the CDR3 is 12 residues. With 6 bases removed from V and 1 base from J, the gap between germline ends came to 5 bases. Germline lookup yields CDR1 SGHTA and CDR2 FQGNSA. Here the CDR3 reads CASSTRTDTQYF. The CDR3 DNA sequence: TGTGCCAGCAGTACCCGCACAGATACGCAGTATTTT.

This chain connects TRBV28 to TRBJ1-5; maybe TRBD1 (5 bases). This CDR3 has 12 residues. Germline V gene data show CDR1 as MDHEN and CDR2 as SYDVKM. V was pared by 7 bases and J by 4 bases, with 8 bases between. The CDR3 sequence is CASTPGNQPQHF. The CDR3 nucleotides are TGTGCCAGCACACCAGGGAATCAGCCCCAGCATTTT.

A word on this clone: This likely came from a read error, as a far larger clone is one base away. The V gene is TRBV18, the J gene TRBJ2-2, with a weak D call TRBD1 (5 bases). Trimming pared 8 bases from V and 2 bases from J, leaving 18 bases between. CDR3 size: 16 residues. Germline V lookup: CDR1 KGHSH, CDR2 LQKENI. The CDR3 coding sequence is TGTGCCAGCGGTACGACAGACATTGGTAACACCGGGGAGCTGTTTTTT. Translated, it gives CASGTTDIGNTGELFF.

With respect to this clone: This probably arose from a read error, given a far larger clone one base away. The same CDR3 also results from other DNA sequences found in this sample. CDR3 loop: CASIGGKDSSNTGELFF. CDR3 sequence (DNA): TGTGCCAGCATTGGGGGAAAGGACAGTTCTAACACCGGGGAGCTGTTTTTT. The rearrangement joins TRBV13 to TRBJ2-2, with D maybe TRBD1 (6 bases). The CDR3 length is 17 residues. CDR1 is PRHDT, CDR2 FYEKMQ, per germline (reference sequence). With 7 bases removed from V and 2 bases from J, the gap between germline ends came to 20 bases.

There are a few counts of this clone. The V call is TRBV7-2, the J call TRBJ1-1; tentative D call: TRBD1 (5 bases). This CDR3 has 13 residues. V lost 6 bases to trimming and J lost 1 base, with 9 bases between them. Germline CDR1 is SGHTA and CDR2 is FQGNSA. DNA for the CDR3: TGTGCCAGCAGTTATCAGGGGAACACTGAAGCTTTCTTT. As protein: CASSYQGNTEAFF.

This clone appeared once. The CDR3 spells CAWSGSRAETQYF. In DNA form, the CDR3 reads TGTGCCTGGTCAGGGAGCCGAGCAGAGACCCAGTACTTC. The rearrangement links TRBV30 to TRBJ2-5; either TRBD1 or TRBD2 may supply D (5 bases each). The CDR3 consists of 13 residues. Trimming stripped 5 bases from V and 4 bases from J, with 14 bases between. CDR1 is GTSNPN and CDR2 is SVGIG in the germline V gene (reference sequence).

This sequence joins TRBV27 and TRBJ2-1; D unresolved. The CDR3 is made up of 15 amino acids. Germline lookup yields CDR1 MNHEY and CDR2 SMNVEV (reference sequence). The V end lost 3 bases, the J end lost 5 bases, and 14 bases lay between the germline ends. CDR3 coding DNA: TGTGCCAGCAGTTTCTCAAACAGCCGGAACAATGAGCAGTTCTTC. Translation gives CASSFSNSRNNEQFF.

The count of this clone is one. The chain recombines TRBV2 with TRBJ2-7; D may be TRBD1 (6 bases). Germline assignment: CDR1 SNHLY and CDR2 FYNNEI. The CDR3 has 15 amino acids. The V gene lost 10 bases and the J gene lost 2 bases, with 21 bases spanning the gap. The CDR3 DNA reads TGTGCCACCGCCTATTGGACAGAAGGGACCTACGAGCAGTACTTC. It yields the protein CATAYWTEGTYEQYF. Complete variable domain (other parts from reference TRBV2 and TRBJ2-7): EPEVTQTPSHQVTQMGQEVILRCVPISNHLYFYWYRQILGQKVEFLVSFYNNEISEKSEIFDDQFSVERPDGSNFTLKIRSTKLEDSAMYFCATAYWTEGTYEQYFGPGTRLTVT.

As to this clone: Since a far larger clone is one base different, this is likely a read error. This is likely a read error, given that the CDR3 carries no conserved phenylalanine or tryptophan at its end. The chain has TRBV5-6 and TRBJ1-1; D is unresolved. The CDR3 sequence is 15 residues long. CDR1 and CDR2 from the germline V gene are SGHDT and YYEEEE. The ends were cut back, 3 bases at V and 3 bases at J, with 15 bases in the middle. The CDR3: CASSYGPGRDTEAFL. CDR3 in DNA: TGTGCCAGCAGCTATGGGCCGGGCCGTGACACTGAAGCTTTCCTT.

V usage is TRBV27 and J usage is TRBJ2-1, with 7 positions matching TRBD2. CDR3 length equals 14 residues. Trimming at V came to 3 bases and at J to 4 bases, leaving 3 bases not matched to a gene. CDR1 and CDR2 from the germline V gene are MNHEY and SMNVEV (reference sequence). The chain's CDR3 is CASSFPGGYNEQFF. The CDR3 coding sequence is TGTGCCAGCAGTTTTCCGGGGGGTTACAATGAGCAGTTCTTC.

This clone showed up just once. The CDR3, as DNA: TGTGCCACCAGCCGCCGGGGGGGCGGGGGTACCAGGGAGACCCAGTACTTC. Encoded protein: CATSRRGGGGTRETQYF. The chain couples TRBV15 to TRBJ2-5; TRBD2 matches 8 bases. The V segment lost 5 bases and the J segment 5 bases; nucleotides outside the gene matches: 16. This CDR3 is built from 17 residues. Germline V gives CDR1 LNHNV, CDR2 YYDKDF (reference sequence).